This T cell receptor (beta chain) was identified during a study of shared clonotypes between healthy human individuals. The assay was immunoSEQ multiplex PCR, and TCRdb's table has in-frame clones only and misses some. In the table there are approximately 2.3 million clones, 85% to 95% of which are singletons. The V gene end was trimmed by 4 bases and the J gene end by 4 bases; junction bases not matched to a gene: 10. In germline, CDR1 is SGHTA, CDR2 FQGTGA. The CDR3 has 16 residues. This TCR came from a man aged 18 to 30 in good health. Some clones in this sample may be carry-over from other donors' samples. J is TRBJ2-3 and V is TRBV7-3, with 8 nucleotides matching TRBD2. Sequencing was performed on naive CD4+ T cells from PBMCs. Subset denoted: CD45RA+ positively selected. CDR3 region: CASSSQPGLVADTQYF. The CDR3 DNA is TGTGCCAGCAGCTCTCAACCGGGACTAGTGGCAGATACGCAGTATTTT.